A selection of T cell receptor beta chains follows, all from one sample in a study of T cell repertoires in cytomegalovirus infection. TCRdb analysed the reads with MiXCR anew, one entry per CDR3 protein. The sample has hundreds of thousands of distinct CDR3 sequences; roughly a third are singletons. Antigens of these TCRs are unknown. The sequences come from cultured PBMCs, collected from culture after CMV antigen stimulation. These TCRs come from a human donor in good health (CMV status not recorded). Some clones in this sample may be carry-over from other donors' samples. The CDR3 runs from the conserved cysteine through the conserved F or W. The D gene is left open where the match is weak. The listing skips clone size in some rows; elsewhere it reads once, few, many or a size class.

CDR3nt	CDR3aa	v_gene	abundance	j_gene	d_gene
TGTGCCAGCAGCTTGTCGACTCTAGATGGCTACACCTTC	CASSLSTLDGYTF	TRBV5-8	few	TRBJ1-2	.
TGTGCCAGCAGCTTTGCGGGGGACTACAATGAGCAGTTCTTC	CASSFAGDYNEQFF	TRBV5-4	once	TRBJ2-1	TRBD2
TGTGCCAGCAGCTTAGCAATGAGAGGGAGTGGGGAGACCCAGTACTTC	CASSLAMRGSGETQYF	TRBV7-2	many	TRBJ2-5	.
TGTGCCAGCAGTTACGCCTACTTTGGGACTAAAGAAAAACTGTTTTTT	CASSYAYFGTKEKLFF	TRBV6-1	.	TRBJ1-4	.
TGTGCCAGCACTGCCAACCTCGACTTTCAAGAGACCCAGTACTTC	CASTANLDFQETQYF	TRBV5-4	.	TRBJ2-5	.
TGTGCCAGCAGTTTATGGGACAGCGGGCGGGATACGCAGTATTTT	CASSLWDSGRDTQYF	TRBV28	.	TRBJ2-3	.
TGTGCCACCAGCAGAGAGGGAGTGAGCTATGGCTACACCTTC	CATSREGVSYGYTF	TRBV15	.	TRBJ1-2	.
TGCAGCGTTGAAGTAGGGTCTGAAGCTTTCTTT	CSVEVGSEAFF	TRBV29-1	.	TRBJ1-1	.
TGTGCCATCAATAATTTATCAGTCGCCGGCTATGGCTACACCTTC	CAINNLSVAGYGYTF	TRBV7-2	.	TRBJ1-2	.
TGTGCCAGCAGCTTAGGGGACTATGGCGGGTACAATGAGCAGTTCTTC	CASSLGDYGGYNEQFF	TRBV7-9	.	TRBJ2-1	TRBD2
TGTGCCACCAGCACTGAGTCTGTGGGGACCCAGTACTTC	CATSTESVGTQYF	TRBV15	.	TRBJ2-5	.